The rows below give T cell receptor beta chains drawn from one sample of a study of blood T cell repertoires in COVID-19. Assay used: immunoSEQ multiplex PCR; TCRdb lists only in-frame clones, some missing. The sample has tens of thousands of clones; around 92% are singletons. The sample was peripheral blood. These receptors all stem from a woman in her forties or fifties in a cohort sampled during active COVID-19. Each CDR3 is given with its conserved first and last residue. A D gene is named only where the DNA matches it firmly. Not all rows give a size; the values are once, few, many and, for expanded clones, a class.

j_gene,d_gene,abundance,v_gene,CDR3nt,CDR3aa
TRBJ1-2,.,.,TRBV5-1,TGCGCCAGCAGCTTGGTTACGAGTCTAGGCTATGGCTACACCTTC,CASSLVTSLGYGYTF
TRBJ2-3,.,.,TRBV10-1,TGCGCCAGCAGTTTGAGAGGATCCGGGGGAGATACGCAGTATTTT,CASSLRGSGGDTQYF
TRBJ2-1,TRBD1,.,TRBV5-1,TGCGCCAGCAGCTTGGGACAGGGGGCCTACAATGAGCAGTTCTTC,CASSLGQGAYNEQFF
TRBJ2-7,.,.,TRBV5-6,TGTGCCAGCAGCTTGTACTACGAGCAGTACTTC,CASSLYYEQYF
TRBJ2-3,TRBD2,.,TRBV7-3,TGTGCCAGCAGCCCGCGGACTAGCGGGGGAGCGGGTGGCACAGATACGCAGTATTTT,CASSPRTSGGAGGTDTQYF
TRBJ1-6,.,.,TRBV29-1,TGCAGAAAAGAGGGTATGGATTCACCCCTCCACTTT,CRKEGMDSPLHF
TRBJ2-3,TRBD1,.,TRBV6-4,TGTGCCAGCGAGAAGGACAGGGGGCCTATCACAGATACGCAGTATTTT,CASEKDRGPITDTQYF
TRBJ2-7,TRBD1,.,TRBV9,TGTGCCAGCAGCGTAGGTCAGGGGGCCTACGAGCAGTACTTC,CASSVGQGAYEQYF
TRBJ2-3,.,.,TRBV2,TGTGCCAGGGGTACTACAGGGATCGCAGATACGCAGTATTTT,CARGTTGIADTQYF
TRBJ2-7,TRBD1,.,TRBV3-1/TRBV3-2,TGTGCCAGCAGCCAAGATTTCGGGACAGGGGGACAGCAGTACTTC,CASSQDFGTGGQQYF
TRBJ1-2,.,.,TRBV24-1,TGTGCCACCAGTCTGGACAGCCTTGGCTACACCTTC,CATSLDSLGYTF
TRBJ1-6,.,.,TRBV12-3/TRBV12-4,TGTGCCAGCAGTCCAAAAATTTCACCCCTCCACTTT,CASSPKISPLHF
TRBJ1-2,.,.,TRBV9,TGTGCCAGCAGCGTAGGATCAGGGGCAGTCTATGGCTACACCTTC,CASSVGSGAVYGYTF
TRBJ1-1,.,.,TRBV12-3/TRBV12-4,TGTGCCAGCAGTTTAACAGCCCGAGGGGAAGCTTTCTTT,CASSLTARGEAFF
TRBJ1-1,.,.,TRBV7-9,TGTGCCAGCAGCTTAATGACAGGTGAAGCTTTCTTT,CASSLMTGEAFF
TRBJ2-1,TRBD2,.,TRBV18,TGTGCCAGCTCACCACGGCTAGCGGGAGGAGGAAATGAGCAGTTCTTC,CASSPRLAGGGNEQFF
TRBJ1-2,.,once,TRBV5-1,TGCGCCAGCAGCTTGCTCCTCCCAGGGTTGAGAGACCCCTATGGCTACACCTTC,CASSLLLPGLRDPYGYTF
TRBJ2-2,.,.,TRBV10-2,TGCGCCAGCAGTGAGCAACAGGGTCCCCCGAACACCGGGGAGCTGTTTTTT,CASSEQQGPPNTGELFF
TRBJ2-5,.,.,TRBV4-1,TGCGCCAGCAGGCTAGCTAGGTCTAATAAAGAGACCCAGTACTTC,CASRLARSNKETQYF
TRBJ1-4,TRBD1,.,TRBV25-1,TGTGCCAGCAGTGCGACAGGGGGCTGGGAAAAACTGTTTTTT,CASSATGGWEKLFF
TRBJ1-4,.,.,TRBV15,TGTGCCACCAGCAGGCCCGAAGGACATTCGACGACTCTGTTTTTT,CATSRPEGHSTTLFF
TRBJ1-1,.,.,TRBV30,TGTGCCTGGAAAAAAGGACACTGGAACACTGAAGCTTTCTTT,CAWKKGHWNTEAFF
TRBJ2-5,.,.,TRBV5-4,TGTGCCAGCAGCCCCGGACTCGGCGGCCCCCAAGAGACCCAGTACTTC,CASSPGLGGPQETQYF
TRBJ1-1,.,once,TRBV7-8,TGTGCCAGCAGCTTATTACAGGGAAGCGGCACTGAAGCTTTCTTT,CASSLLQGSGTEAFF
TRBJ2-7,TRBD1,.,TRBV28,TGTGCCAGCAGCTCCGGACAGGGGTCCTACGAGCAGTACTTC,CASSSGQGSYEQYF
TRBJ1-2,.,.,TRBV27,TGTGCCAGCAGCCCAGACAGTAACTATGGCTACACCTTC,CASSPDSNYGYTF
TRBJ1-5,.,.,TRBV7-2,TGTGCCAGCAGCTCTTACAATCAGCCCCAGCATTTT,CASSSYNQPQHF
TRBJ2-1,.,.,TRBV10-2,TGCGCCAGCAGTGAGGAGGGGGTCCGGCAGTTCTTC,CASSEEGVRQFF
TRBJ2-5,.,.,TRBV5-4,TGTGCCAGCAGCCAAGGACTGGTCCAGGAGACCCAGTACTTC,CASSQGLVQETQYF
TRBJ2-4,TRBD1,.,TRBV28,TGTGCCAGCAGTTGGGGACAGGGGAACATTCAGTACTTC,CASSWGQGNIQYF
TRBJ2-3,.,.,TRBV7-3,TGTGCCAGCAGCTCGGGAAGCACAGATACGCAGTATTTT,CASSSGSTDTQYF
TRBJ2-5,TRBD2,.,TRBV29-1,TGCAGCGTTGAAGCACATCCGCGGGGGGGAGAGACCCAGTACTTC,CSVEAHPRGGETQYF
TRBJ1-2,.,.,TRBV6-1,TGTGCCAGCAGTGAACAGGGGTTTGGTGGCTACACCTTC,CASSEQGFGGYTF
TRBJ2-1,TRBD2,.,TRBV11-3,TGTGCCAGCAGCATCGGACTAGCGTGGGAGCAGTTCTTC,CASSIGLAWEQFF
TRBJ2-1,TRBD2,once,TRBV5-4,TGTGCCAGCAGCTTGGAATGGACTAGCGAGCAGTTCTTC,CASSLEWTSEQFF
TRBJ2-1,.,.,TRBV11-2,TGTGCCAGCAGCCGTGCCATTCAGACCTACAATGAGCAGTTCTTC,CASSRAIQTYNEQFF
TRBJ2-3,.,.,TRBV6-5,TGTGCCAGCGGTCGGGTCGGGAGACCCGATACGCAGTATTTT,CASGRVGRPDTQYF
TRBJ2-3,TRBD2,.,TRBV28,TGTGCCAGCACCCTTAGCGGGCCGACAGATACGCAGTATTTT,CASTLSGPTDTQYF
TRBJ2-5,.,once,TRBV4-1,TGCGCCAGCAGCCAGCGGGGTGAAGAGACCCAGTACTTC,CASSQRGEETQYF
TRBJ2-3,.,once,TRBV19,TGTGCCAGTAGCAAGAATGCAGGGGAGACAGATACGCAGTATTTT,CASSKNAGETDTQYF
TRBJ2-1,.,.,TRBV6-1,TGTGCCAGCAGTGAGCGGACACTTGAGCAGTTCTTC,CASSERTLEQFF
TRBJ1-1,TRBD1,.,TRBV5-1,TGCGCCAGCAGAACAAACAGGGGGATTCCCACTGAAGCTTTCTTT,CASRTNRGIPTEAFF
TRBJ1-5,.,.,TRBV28,TGTGCCAGCATTCCCGACAGGAGACCCAATCAGCCCCAGCATTTT,CASIPDRRPNQPQHF
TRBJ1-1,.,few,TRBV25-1,TGTGCCAGCAGTGGAGCTACTGAAGCTTTCTTT,CASSGATEAFF
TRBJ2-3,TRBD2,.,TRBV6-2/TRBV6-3,TGTGCCAGCAGTTCTCCTAGCGGAGCATCTACAGATACGCAGTATTTT,CASSSPSGASTDTQYF
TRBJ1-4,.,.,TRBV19,TGTGCCAGTTGTTCCTCCGGGGCAACTAATGAAAAACTGTTTTTT,CASCSSGATNEKLFF
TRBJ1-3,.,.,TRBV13,TGTGCCAGCAGCTTAGGCAGGGGTGGAAACACCATATATTTT,CASSLGRGGNTIYF
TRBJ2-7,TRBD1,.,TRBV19,TGTGCCAGTAGTATGGCCCGGGACAGGGCCTACGAGCAGTACTTC,CASSMARDRAYEQYF
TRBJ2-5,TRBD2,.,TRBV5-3,TGTGCCAGAAGCTCCTGCGGGAGGTCGGAGACCCAGTACTTC,CARSSCGRSETQYF
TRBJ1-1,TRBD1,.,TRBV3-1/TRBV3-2,TGTGCCAGCAGCCAAGGACAGGGGGCCGCTGAAGCTTTCTTT,CASSQGQGAAEAFF
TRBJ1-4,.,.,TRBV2,TGTGCCAGCAGTCGGCAGGGAGGCTCCTCTAATGAAAAACTGTTTTTT,CASSRQGGSSNEKLFF
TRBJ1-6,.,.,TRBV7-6,TGTGCCAGCAGCTTAGCCAGGGAGGCACCCCTCCACTTT,CASSLAREAPLHF
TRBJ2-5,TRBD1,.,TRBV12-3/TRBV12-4,TGTGCCAGCAGCCGGGACAGGGAAGAGACCCAGTACTTC,CASSRDREETQYF
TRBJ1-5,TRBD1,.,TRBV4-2,TGTGCCAGCAGCCGCGGGACAGGGGGAGACGATAGCAATCAGCCCCAGCATTTT,CASSRGTGGDDSNQPQHF
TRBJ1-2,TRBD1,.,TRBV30,TGTGCCTGGAGGCCGAAGACAGGGGCCCTGGGCTACACCTTC,CAWRPKTGALGYTF
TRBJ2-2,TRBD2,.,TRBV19,TGTGCCAGCCGGACTAGCGGGAGGCGCGCCGGGGAGCTGTTTTTT,CASRTSGRRAGELFF
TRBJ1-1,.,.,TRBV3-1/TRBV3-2,TGTGCCAGCAGCCATTATGGACAGACGAACACTGAAGCTTTCTTT,CASSHYGQTNTEAFF
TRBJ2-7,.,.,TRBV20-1,TGCAGTGCTAGTACCGGGACAACCGTTACCTACGAGCAGTACTTC,CSASTGTTVTYEQYF
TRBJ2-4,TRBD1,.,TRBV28,TGTGCCAGCAGTTTATGGGGACAGGGGGCGCGGGCCAAAAACATTCAGTACTTC,CASSLWGQGARAKNIQYF